Listed below are T cell receptor beta chains from one sample, sequenced in a study of T cell responses to AZD1222 COVID-19 vaccine. Method: immunoSEQ multiplex PCR; TCRdb's copy keeps in-frame clones and lacks some. The profile shows more than 150,000 clones, 90% of them singletons. Sequencing used peripheral blood, obtained on day 0 of AZD1222 vaccination. These receptors originate from an adult in good health. Each CDR3 is given with its conserved first and last residue. Each record gives: V gene, CDR3 protein.

>TRBV30
CAWSPLAGVSYEQYF
>TRBV4-2
CASSQEAQNTNYGYTF
>TRBV7-2
CASSLGPNSGNTIYF
>TRBV28
CASSDQLSNSPLHF
>TRBV7-9
CASSGRAVNTEAFF
>TRBV4-2
CASSQAGTNNEQFF
>TRBV12-3/TRBV12-4
CAINGMGDGELFF
>TRBV2
CASNRGRLAEKLFF
>TRBV7-3
CASSLTGTANSPLHF
>TRBV4-1
CASSQTSGDGYTF
>TRBV6-5
CASSYSFGSNQPQHF
>TRBV3-1/TRBV3-2
CASSQVDKVSPLHF
>TRBV7-9
CASSPGFNAEAFF
>TRBV30
CAQTGGTEAFF
>TRBV7-2
CASSLTASSSSYEQYF
>TRBV10-3
CAISEEWGQGGADQYNEQFF
>TRBV29-1
CSVTERNSPLHF
>TRBV19
CASSTGTARGF
>TRBV28
CASSLGLAGRGLTGANVLTF
>TRBV6-5
CASSLDLLSGNTIYF
>TRBV28
CASGTPSSGNTIYF
>TRBV19
CASSIALADTDTQYF
>TRBV10-2
CASRQGNQPQHF
>TRBV5-1
CASSMDNEQYF
>TRBV24-1
CATSDSGTGENTEAFF
>TRBV5-4
CASSLVTTNTGELFF
>TRBV24-1
CATSDFKGQGLNEQFF
>TRBV5-4
CASSDPLAAYEQYF
>TRBV27
CASSFAVSYEQYF
>TRBV7-2
CASRWGQGARNEQFF
>TRBV6-5
CASKFWQEGQPQHF
>TRBV3-1/TRBV3-2
CASSQRDDGELFF
>TRBV30
CAWRSAGTVYGYTF
>TRBV10-2
CASVPSRQGGTQYF
>TRBV28
CASIAGNTIYF
>TRBV6-4
CASSAGLINEQFF
>TRBV28
CASSLPGAGGLGGYTF
>TRBV19
CASSIRTSSSTDTQYF
>TRBV5-6
CASSQPGTPAGGNTIYF
>TRBV13
CASSSQQTGSSPTYEQYF
>TRBV11-2
CASSSVGDTQYF
>TRBV21-1
CASSRVVVIVSYEQYF
>TRBV6-5
CASGEGTAGNTIYF
>TRBV18
CASSPQRGEGGNEQFF
>TRBV30
CAWKPGTENEKLFF